This T cell receptor (beta chain) was obtained from a study of blood T cell repertoires in COVID-19. Overall study: The United States, Italy and Spain provided the acute and convalescent COVID-19 samples. The cDNA or gDNA used as material had been derived from T cells, B-cell-depleted T cells, or PBMCs.

The CDR3 is made up of 15 amino acids. Germline loops: CDR1 KGHSH, CDR2 LQKENI. V lost 2 bases and J 4 bases, leaving 15 bases between the germline ends. As handled by the study authors: Counts of nucleated cells, estimated from reference gene primer amplification, were obtained. Some clones are missing from TCRdb's copy, which holds only in-frame ones; the method was immunoSEQ multiplex PCR. V and J calls and clone size are as listed in that table; D and trimming were resolved from the DNA. Altogether around 9,500 clones are present, about 81% being singletons, with the ten largest covering about a quarter.

This receptor was identified in a man in his 60s with active COVID-19. The material sequenced was peripheral blood. V gene TRBV18 combines with J gene TRBJ2-7; tentatively, D is TRBD2 (6 bases). CDR3 coding DNA: TGTGCCAGCTCACCAAGTGGGAGGATACAATACGAGCAGTACTTC. Residues: CASSPSGRIQYEQYF. Based on the CDR3 plus reference TRBV18 and TRBJ2-7, the full variable domain is NAGVMQNPRHLVRRRGQEARLRCSPMKGHSHVYWYRQLPEEGLKFMVYLQKENIIDESGMPKERFSAEFPKEGPSILRIQQVVRGDSAAYFCASSPSGRIQYEQYFGPGTRLTVT.